This record covers a single T cell receptor (beta chain). Its matching antigen is unknown. This PCR relied on a set of 60 Vbeta primers and 13 Jbeta primers. TCRdb keeps only in-frame clones here, not all; method: immunoSEQ multiplex PCR. This sample yields around 160,000 clones, of which around three quarters are seen a single time; 3% belongs to the top ten. The data were obtained in a study of cytomegalovirus exposure and HLA in healthy donors. On the study more broadly: Unique TCRs numbering about 85 million, obtained from HLA-typed donors, made up an early data release.

The V end was cut by 7 bases, the J end by 3 bases, with 16 bases between. CDR1 is SNHLY and CDR2 is FYNNEI in the germline V gene. This CDR3 is built from 15 residues. Study results and limitations: The study dropped some indistinguishable V segments, TRBV6-2 and TRBV6-3 among them. Listed as cytomegalovirus-associated were 150 or so TCR beta chains.

This clonotype was obtained from a man in his forties in good health and CMV-seropositive. The chain joins TRBV2 to TRBJ2-1, with D maybe TRBD1 (5 bases). The sample was PBMCs. This CDR3 reads CASIFPGSDYNEQFF. CDR3 DNA sequence: TGTGCCAGCATATTTCCAGGGTCTGACTACAATGAGCAGTTCTTC.